The 16 T cell receptor beta chains in this list originate from one sample, sequenced in a study of Graves' ophthalmopathy and Graves' hyperthyroidism. RNA transcripts were the template, and TCR beta CDR3 regions were amplified from them. RT-PCR with HTBI primers came first, then second-round multiplex PCR. TCRdb re-analysed the multiplex PCR reads in MiXCR, keeping a single row per CDR3 protein. In the table there are approximately 460,000 distinct CDR3 sequences, under 15% of which are singletons. The source material was blood. The receptor set was obtained from a woman younger than 45 with Graves' ophthalmopathy.

This clonotype was detected ten times or more. The gene calls are TRBV27 and TRBJ1-2, with D possibly matching TRBD1 (6 bases). CDR3 size: 15 residues. The V end lost 7 bases, the J end lost 7 bases, and 22 bases lay between the germline ends. Germline CDR1 and CDR2: MNHEY and SMNVEV (reference sequence). This CDR3 reads CASNPGPGGLSGYTF. The CDR3 region has the DNA TGTGCCAGCAACCCGGGCCCCGGGGGGCTCTCTGGCTACACCTTC.

Ten or more counts support this clonotype. The chain joins TRBV12-3 or TRBV12-4 to TRBJ2-2, with D maybe TRBD2 (5 bases). This CDR3 contains 15 residues. The V end was cut by 4 bases, the J end by 7 bases, with 16 bases between. The CDR3 region is CASSSPGERSGELFF. The CDR3 DNA sequence: TGTGCCAGCAGTTCCCCCGGGGAGAGGAGCGGGGAGCTGTTTTTT.

This clonotype showed up just a few times. The chain recombines TRBV4-1 with TRBJ2-7; 8 nucleotides align to TRBD1. V shed 8 bases and J 1 base; nucleotides not matched to a gene: 10. Germline V lookup: CDR1 MGHRA, CDR2 YSYEKL. The CDR3 is 15 residues long. In DNA form, the CDR3 reads TGCGCCAGCTCTTCGGGTAGGGACAGGTCCTACGAGCAGTACTTC. Protein product: CASSSGRDRSYEQYF.

Ten or more counts support this clonotype. The chain employs TRBV6-5 and TRBJ1-6; 7 positions match TRBD1. There are 13 residues in the CDR3. V lost 7 bases and J lost 7; bases outside the gene matches: 4. Germline V CDR1 and CDR2: MNHEY, SVGAGI. CDR3 region: CASTGQQNSPLHF. In DNA, the CDR3 is TGTGCCAGCACGGGACAGCAGAATTCACCCCTCCACTTT.

This clonotype was seen ten or more times. CDR3 nucleotide sequence: TGTGCCAGCAGTCTCCAGCGGGAGGGTTACGAGCAGTACTTC. Protein product: CASSLQREGYEQYF. The rearrangement links TRBV6-1 to TRBJ2-7, with 10 bases lining up with TRBD2. This CDR3 comprises 14 residues. V lost 5 bases, J lost 4 bases, and 5 bases stayed unmatched. The germline V gene has CDR1 MNHNS and CDR2 SASEGT.

This clonotype was counted at least ten times. This sequence joins TRBV12-3 or TRBV12-4 and TRBJ2-2, with D unresolved. Trimming took off 6 bases at V and 8 bases at J, with 7 bases between the two ends. The CDR3 is 11 residues long. CDR3 protein: CASSPVGELFF. DNA for the CDR3: TGTGCCAGCAGCCCTGTGGGGGAGCTGTTTTTT.

This clonotype was detected ten times or more. The chain couples TRBV10-3 to TRBJ2-4; 8 bases are a match to TRBD1. CDR3 length equals 13 residues. With V trimmed by 5 bases and J by 8 bases, 5 bases remained unmatched. The germline CDR1 and CDR2 sequences are ENHRY and SYGVKD. The DNA for the CDR3 is TGTGCCATCAGTTTACAGGGGGAAGACATTCAGTACTTC. Amino acids: CAISLQGEDIQYF.

This clonotype was seen many times. The chain joins TRBV12-3 or TRBV12-4 to TRBJ1-2; D ambiguous. This CDR3 region has 15 residues. The CDR3 protein is CATQKAATVDYGYTF. CDR3 nucleotide sequence: TGTGCAACCCAAAAGGCGGCCACCGTAGACTATGGCTACACCTTC.

The chain has TRBV5-1 and TRBJ2-5, with 10 positions matching TRBD2. CDR1 SGHRS and CDR2 YFSETQ come from the germline V gene. The CDR3 covers 17 residues. The ends lost 4 bases at V and 0 bases at J; junction bases unmatched: 9. The CDR3 DNA reads as TGCGCCAGCAGCATCCAGCGGACTAGCGGTTACCAAGAGACCCAGTACTTC. Amino acid sequence: CASSIQRTSGYQETQYF.

There are many counts of this clonotype. The chain links TRBV18 to TRBJ1-1; D gene unclear. CDR3 size: 12 residues. CDR1 KGHSH and CDR2 LQKENI come from the germline V gene. V was pared by 4 bases and J by 6 bases, with 9 bases between. The CDR3 reads CASSQTLPEAFF. The CDR3 DNA is TGTGCCAGCTCACAGACCCTCCCTGAAGCTTTCTTT.

Many counts were recorded for this clonotype. V gene TRBV28 combines with J gene TRBJ1-2; the D is unclear. The germline CDR1 and CDR2 sequences are MDHEN and SYDVKM. V was shortened by 5 bases and J by 4 bases, with 8 bases between the two germline ends. The CDR3 extends over 12 amino acids. The CDR3 bases are TGTGCCAGCAGTAGGGCAGCCTATGGCTACACCTTC. Its protein product is CASSRAAYGYTF.

This chain uses TRBV15 with TRBJ1-1, with D perhaps TRBD1 (5 bases). The CDR3 sequence is 13 residues long. Germline CDR1 reads LNHNV; CDR2 reads YYDKDF (reference sequence). Trimming removed 2 bases from V and 9 bases from J, with 13 bases in between. CDR3 residues: CATSRPTDSQAFF. CDR3 DNA: TGTGCCACCAGCAGACCAACCGACAGTCAAGCTTTCTTT.

This clonotype occurred a few times. The V call is TRBV28, the J call TRBJ1-5, with D unclear. Trimming pared 7 bases from V and 3 bases from J, leaving 22 bases between. The germline CDR1 and CDR2 sequences are MDHEN and SYDVKM. The length of the CDR3 is 17 residues. CDR3 sequence: CASTPRGGPGVNQPQHF. The CDR3 nucleotides are TGTGCCAGCACCCCCCGGGGAGGGCCGGGAGTCAATCAGCCCCAGCATTTT.

The chain carries TRBV28 and TRBJ1-1; D gene uncertain. The CDR3 has 13 residues. V lost 6 bases and J 7 bases, leaving 15 bases between the germline ends. Per germline, CDR1 MDHEN and CDR2 SYDVKM. In nucleotides, the CDR3 is TGTGCCAGCAGCGTACGGGAGGGAGGTGAAGCTTTCTTT. Protein sequence: CASSVREGGEAFF.

This clonotype came up many times. This rearrangement joins TRBV19 to TRBJ1-2, with a weak D call TRBD1 (5 bases). This CDR3 is built from 17 residues. The germline V gene has CDR1 LNHDA and CDR2 SQIVND (reference sequence). The germline V and J ends were trimmed by 3 bases and 4 bases, with 21 bases remaining between them. The CDR3 nucleotides read TGTGCCAGTAGTATCAGGGTGTCCGACAGCGTCCGCTATGGCTACACCTTC. Its translation: CASSIRVSDSVRYGYTF.

This chain links TRBV7-3 with TRBJ1-1, with D unclear. Germline values: CDR1 SGHTA, CDR2 FQGTGA. Between the trimmed V and J ends, which lost 0 bases and 4 bases, there was a span of 6 bases. CDR3 size: 13 residues. DNA of the CDR3: TGTGCCAGCAGCTTAACTGGGTCCACTGAAGCTTTCTTT. Its translation: CASSLTGSTEAFF.